This T cell receptor beta chain was obtained from a study of blood T cells in healthy people across ages (dated by TCRdb to between 2015 and 2016). Concerning the study at large: In model experiments, template switching captured roughly one uniquely barcoded TCR beta cDNA molecule for every two T cells. Using the same blood draw, the study looked at two additional independent replicas of 1 million unique cDNA reads for two donors, one aged 18 to 29 and the other aged 80 or older. Donors were grouped into four age groups: young (average 16 years), middle-aged (approximately 41), aged (about 59) and long-lived (about 90). Donors of different ages were randomly distributed across sequencing lanes to avoid experimental bias. Using deep sequencing normalized with unique cDNA molecular identifiers, the study measured how TCR beta repertoire diversity changes with age.

Details on this clonotype: What antigen it recognizes has not been identified. No base quality information exists; no much larger clone differs at one position.

The receptor library was made with 5' RACE. These reads were obtained on an Illumina HiSeq 2500. A second PCR of about 6 to 11 cycles was performed with a sample-barcoded 5' primer and a J-beta primer mix. A template-switch 5' adaptor carrying 12 random nucleotides introduced a unique molecular identifier onto each TCR beta cDNA molecule. At least 2.5 million CDR3-containing paired-end reads were obtained from each sample. The Mint cDNA synthesis kit, primed by a TRBC-specific oligonucleotide, was used to synthesize first-strand cDNA from all RNA. Following uracil-DNA glycosylase treatment, a first 18-cycle PCR with universal primers M1SS and BC2_uni_R was performed on all cDNA. The paper's data handling went like this. Normalization of each sample was performed by random selection of 1 million high-quality reads, each carrying a distinct molecular identifier. Instead of being binned into consensus sequences, reads with shared molecular identifiers were discarded. MiTCR, run with a Q25 quality threshold and the strictest error-elimination algorithm, handled CDR3 identification, clonotype clustering and error correction. Lower-bound total TCR beta diversity was estimated with a nonparametric unseen species model using Euler transformation. TCRdb cleaned the public reads at Q25 with fastp, built clones with MiXCR and kept in-frame beta chains. Rows merge per CDR3 protein into single entries with the most common DNA and genes. TCRdb, not the authors, supplied the V and J calls. The sample has roughly 2 million distinct CDR3 sequences on record, around half of them singletons. Over 2% of the sample comes from the top ten.

Here is what the overall study found, with its caveats: As age increased, observed TCR beta diversity per million T cells dropped in a roughly linear way, and a significant reduction was already evident by age roughly 40. A strong correlation was found between observed TCR beta diversity and the percentage of naive T cells measured by flow cytometry. The CMV infection status of donors was not known, potentially confounding age-related changes in expanded clonotypes. The long-lived group showed more naive CD4+ T cells, fewer expanded clones and increased TCR diversity than the aged group, suggesting age selection. Total diversity estimates from one million sequenced T cells were considered lower bounds and underestimates. Bulk unsorted PBMC profiling prevented conclusive comparison of naive and antigen-experienced compartments.

Systemically healthy Caucasian individuals from Russia, around 39 in total and aged roughly 6 to 90 years, were included as donors. Each donor gave ten milliliters of peripheral blood, drawn into EDTA-treated Vacutainer tubes. PBMCs were isolated by Ficoll-Paque density-gradient centrifugation, with at least 7 million obtained per sample. Total RNA was extracted from PBMCs with Trizol reagent, with at least 5.5 micrograms obtained per sample. For every donor, flow cytometry on a PBMC aliquot measured the percentage of naive CD45RAhigh/CD27high T cells. V is reduced by 2 bases and J by 2 bases, leaving a spacing of 7 bases between them. Reading the germline V gene gives CDR1 SNHLY and CDR2 FYNNEI. Reading from cysteine to phenylalanine, the CDR3 counts 13 amino acids. Only CDR3 DNA remains: 39 bases, in frame from the first base.

This TCR was sampled from a woman aged 40-49 years in good health. The specimen was blood. The receptor chain draws on TRBV2 and TRBJ2-7, with no reliable assignment of the D segment. The CDR3 corresponds to CASSEKMTYEQYF. The base sequence is TGTGCCAGCAGTGAAAAGATGACCTACGAGCAGTACTTC.